The following is a T cell receptor (beta chain) sequence with its context. What it binds is unknown. The CDR3 is made up of 13 amino acids. The germline gives CDR1 SGHDT, CDR2 YYEEEE. Deletions cut 0 bases from V and 5 bases from J, with 8 bases between. Sequencing used immunoSEQ multiplex PCR; TCRdb keeps in-frame clones, though not all of them. This sample yields a few million clones, of which over 85% are seen a single time; over 0.12% belongs to the top ten. The entry originates in a study of shared clonotypes between healthy human individuals. Study-wide background: A donor's plate count was three for CD4 naive and three for CD4 memory; CD8 naive had two and CD8 memory one.

Study-level results: Only blood was sampled, and tissue TCR repertoires likely differ from blood ones. Rarefaction showed sorted-subset sequencing was incomplete despite large depth.

Sequencing was performed on naive CD4+ T cells sorted from blood. Subset specified: CD45RA+ positively selected. The chain employs TRBV5-6 and TRBJ2-5; maybe TRBD1 (5 bases). This TCR was sampled from a man between 18 and 29 years old in good health. CDR3 in amino acids: CASSLVAGETQYF. CDR3 DNA sequence: TGTGCCAGCAGCTTGGTGGCAGGGGAGACCCAGTACTTC.